The 7 T cell receptor beta chains presented below share a single source sample, sequenced in a study of blood T cell repertoires in COVID-19. The data were produced by immunoSEQ multiplex PCR, yet TCRdb's version contains in-frame clones alone and is incomplete. The sample yields around 300,000 clones, around four fifths seen once. The sample consisted of peripheral blood. The source of these receptors is a woman aged 45-65 years with active or convalescent COVID-19.

This clone was found a few times. Other DNA sequences in the same sample also yield this CDR3. This chain joins TRBV6-1 and TRBJ1-2; TRBD1 matches 12 bases. V was clipped by 6 bases and J by 8 bases; unmatched bases: 13. This CDR3 is 16 amino acids long. CDR1 is MNHNS, CDR2 SASEGT, per germline. CDR3 coding DNA: TGTGCCAGCAGGGAACTGGGGGGACAGGGGGCAGGCGGCTACACCTTC. Encoded protein: CASRELGGQGAGGYTF.

The V call is TRBV19, the J call TRBJ2-7; 8 nucleotides line up with TRBD2. The junction had 14 bases not matched to a gene; V was cut back by 5 bases and J by 2 bases. Germline lookup yields CDR1 LNHDA and CDR2 SQIVND (reference sequence). The CDR3 is 17 amino acids. CDR3 coding DNA: TGTGCCAGTAGTTGGGGCATCGTAGCGGGGACCACCTACGAGCAGTACTTC. Translated: CASSWGIVAGTTYEQYF. The variable domain in full, completed from reference TRBV19 and TRBJ2-7, reads DGGITQSPKYLFRKEGQNVTLSCEQNLNHDAMYWYRQDPGQGLRLIYYSQIVNDFQKGDIAEGYSVSREKKESFPLTVTSAQKNPTAFYLCASSWGIVAGTTYEQYFGPGTRLTVT.

J is TRBJ2-1 and V is TRBV4-1; tentatively, D is TRBD1 (6 bases). Trimming shortened V by 0 bases and J by 6 bases, and 9 bases separated the two germline ends. In germline, CDR1 is MGHRA, CDR2 YSYEKL. This CDR3 has 14 amino acids. The CDR3 spells CASSQEGAGNEQFF. For the CDR3, the DNA is TGCGCCAGCAGCCAAGAGGGGGCGGGCAATGAGCAGTTCTTC.

This clone was observed a single time. This chain connects TRBV19 to TRBJ2-4, with 7 bases aligning to TRBD2. The germline V gene encodes CDR1 LNHDA and CDR2 SQIVND (reference sequence). The CDR3 has 14 amino acids. V was clipped by 6 bases and J by 4 bases; unmatched bases: 6. CDR3 amino acids: CASSSSGLKNIQYF. The CDR3 bases are TGTGCCAGTAGCTCTAGCGGACTTAAAAACATTCAGTACTTC. The whole variable domain, remainder taken from reference TRBV19 and TRBJ2-4, is DGGITQSPKYLFRKEGQNVTLSCEQNLNHDAMYWYRQDPGQGLRLIYYSQIVNDFQKGDIAEGYSVSREKKESFPLTVTSAQKNPTAFYLCASSSSGLKNIQYFGAGTRLSVL.

J is TRBJ1-4 and V is TRBV19; unclear D gene. The V and J ends lost 3 bases and 0 bases respectively, with 5 bases between them. CDR1 is LNHDA, CDR2 SQIVND, per germline (reference sequence). This CDR3 region has 14 residues. This chain's CDR3 is CASSIQTTNEKLFF. CDR3 nucleotide sequence: TGTGCCAGTAGTATCCAAACAACTAATGAAAAACTGTTTTTT.

Turning to this clone: Within the sample, other DNA sequences also encode this same CDR3. This sequence joins TRBV5-1 and TRBJ2-5, with 7 bases lining up with TRBD2. Trimming cost V 0 bases and J 2 bases; bases outside gene matches: 1. This CDR3 is built from 14 residues. In germline, CDR1 is SGHRS, CDR2 YFSETQ. The CDR3 DNA reads TGCGCCAGCAGCTTGGCGGGAGGACAAGAGACCCAGTACTTC. Translated: CASSLAGGQETQYF.

The V call is TRBV19, the J call TRBJ1-5; D ambiguous. Trimming shortened V by 2 bases and J by 6 bases, and 11 bases separated the two germline ends. Germline loops: CDR1 LNHDA, CDR2 SQIVND (reference sequence). This CDR3 is built from 14 residues. The DNA for the CDR3 is TGTGCCAGTAGTATATGGGCCGAGGGTCAGCCCCAGCATTTT. This gives the protein CASSIWAEGQPQHF.